Described below is a single TCR beta chain sequence and its context. The source of the sample is a study of identical twins. TCRdb processed the 5' RACE reads anew with MiXCR; each CDR3 protein has one entry. The table shows more than 200,000 distinct CDR3 sequences, with around 10% occurring only once. V was trimmed by 0 bases and J by 5 bases, leaving 17 bases between them. Germline-derived CDR1 and CDR2 are SEHNR and FQNEAQ (reference sequence). This CDR3 is 17 amino acids long. The sequencing input was memory (CD45RO+) T cells sorted from blood. The origin of this receptor is a woman aged 18 to 35 in good health. The J gene is TRBJ2-1, the V gene TRBV7-9, with no clear D. The CDR3 here is CASSLAFPGEFNNEQFF. The CDR3 nucleotides are TGTGCCAGCAGCTTAGCGTTTCCAGGAGAGTTCAACAATGAGCAGTTCTTC.